The entry below gives a single T cell receptor beta chain sequence along with its context. The sample belongs to a study of blood T cell repertoires in COVID-19. For the study at large: Acute and convalescent COVID-19 specimens originated in the United States, Italy and Spain. PBMCs, B-cell-depleted T cells, or T cells provided the cDNA or gDNA that made up the material.

As handled by the study authors: For nucleated cells, counts were estimated from reference gene primer amplification. Data came from immunoSEQ multiplex PCR; TCRdb stores just in-frame clones and leaves some out. V and J calls and clone size are those listed in that table; D and trimming were worked out from the DNA. In the table there are fewer than 40,000 clones, 85% of which are singletons. Germline values: CDR1 LGHDT, CDR2 YNNKEL (reference sequence). The V gene end was trimmed by 4 bases and the J gene end by 7 bases; junction bases not matched to a gene: 9. The CDR3 totals 14 residues. This TCR was sampled from a human donor in a cohort sampled during active COVID-19. The rearrangement links TRBV3-1 (or the pseudogene TRBV3-2) to TRBJ1-1; TRBD1 aligns across 7 bases. Sample: peripheral blood. CDR3 amino acids: CASSPSDRDFEAFF. In DNA form, the CDR3 reads TGTGCCAGCAGCCCCTCCGACAGGGACTTTGAAGCTTTCTTT.